One and the same sample provided the 5 T cell receptor beta chains below, sequenced in a study of blood T cell repertoires in COVID-19. Generated by immunoSEQ multiplex PCR, the TCRdb table keeps only in-frame clones and is missing some. The table shows around 94,000 clones, with 80% occurring only once. Sequencing was performed on peripheral blood. These receptors all stem from a human donor in a cohort sampled during active COVID-19.

This rearrangement joins TRBV3-1 (or the pseudogene TRBV3-2) to TRBJ2-5; D might be TRBD2 (5 bases). CDR1 and CDR2 from the germline V gene are LGHDT and YNNKEL (reference sequence). The V end lost 1 base, the J end lost 4 bases, and 10 bases lay between the germline ends. This CDR3 is 14 amino acids long. The CDR3 region is CASSQVVGRETQYF. CDR3 DNA sequence: TGTGCCAGCAGCCAAGTGGTGGGGAGAGAGACCCAGTACTTC.

This clone was detected only once. The V gene is TRBV2, the J gene TRBJ2-1, with D possibly TRBD2 on 5 matching bases. This CDR3 has 18 residues. Trimming removed 3 bases from V and 0 bases from J, with 18 bases in between. Germline CDR1 SNHLY, CDR2 FYNNEI. CDR3 nucleotide sequence: TGTGCCAGCAGTGAGGCACCCCTCGACTACCTCTCCTACAATGAGCAGTTCTTC. It yields the protein CASSEAPLDYLSYNEQFF.

V gene TRBV30 combines with J gene TRBJ2-7; D not certain. V shed 3 bases and J shed 6 bases, with 12 bases lying between them. The CDR3 is 12 residues long. Per the germline V gene, CDR1 is GTSNPN and CDR2 is SVGIG (reference sequence). CDR3 sequence: CAWRKRSVEQYF. The DNA of the CDR3 is TGTGCCTGGAGGAAACGGTCTGTCGAGCAGTACTTC.

This clone appeared a single time. This chain links TRBV6-5 with TRBJ2-7, with 7 bases lining up with TRBD2. V lost 0 bases to trimming and J lost 2 bases; unmatched junction nucleotides: 1. CDR1 and CDR2 from the germline V gene are MNHEY and SVGAGI. The CDR3 covers 14 residues. The DNA for the CDR3 is TGTGCCAGCAGTTACTCGGGAGGGACCTACGAGCAGTACTTC. Amino acids: CASSYSGGTYEQYF.

This chain uses TRBV19 with TRBJ2-7; D gene ambiguous. CDR1 is LNHDA and CDR2 is SQIVND in the germline V gene (reference sequence). The CDR3 spans 15 residues. V was trimmed by 4 bases and J by 3 bases, leaving 16 bases between them. CDR3 loop: CASSNPTAALYEQYF. CDR3 bases: TGTGCCAGTAGTAACCCTACAGCAGCCCTCTACGAGCAGTACTTC.